Following are 27 T cell receptor beta chains from one sample sequenced in a study of blood T cell repertoires in COVID-19. Measured with immunoSEQ multiplex PCR; TCRdb has only the in-frame clones, and not every one. The sample carries about 250,000 clones, nearly 90% recorded once. The sample was peripheral blood. The receptors were sampled from a woman in her fifties or sixties with COVID-19, enrolled during active disease.

V and J are TRBV9 and TRBJ1-5, with D perhaps TRBD1 (6 bases). The germline CDR1 and CDR2 sequences are SGDLS and YYNGEE. Deletions cut 0 bases from V and 5 bases from J, with 9 bases between. The CDR3 runs to 14 residues. The CDR3 region is CASSVDPGDQPQHF. CDR3 DNA: TGTGCCAGCAGCGTAGATCCAGGGGATCAGCCCCAGCATTTT.

The V gene is TRBV5-8, the J gene TRBJ2-5; possibly TRBD1 for D (5 bases). CDR1 and CDR2 from the germline V gene are SGHTS and YDEGEE. The V end was cut by 7 bases, the J end by 7 bases, with 8 bases between. The CDR3 covers 10 residues. CDR3 nucleotides: TGTGCCAGCCGGACATGGACCCAGTACTTC. Translating it yields CASRTWTQYF.

This clone was picked up one time. The chain has TRBV6-5 and TRBJ2-7, with 11 nucleotides matching TRBD2. Germline V gives CDR1 MNHEY, CDR2 SVGAGI. V lost 0 bases and J lost 3; bases outside the gene matches: 4. CDR3 size: 16 residues. DNA for the CDR3: TGTGCCAGCAGTTACTCGAGACTAGCGGGGAGCTACGAGCAGTACTTC. Its protein product is CASSYSRLAGSYEQYF.

This chain connects TRBV7-2 to TRBJ2-3; TRBD1 is a possible D gene (5 bases). Germline values: CDR1 SGHTA, CDR2 FQGNSA. The CDR3 totals 15 residues. V lost 4 bases, J lost 1 base, and 12 bases lay in between. The CDR3 region has the DNA TGTGCCAGCAGCTCGACAGTAGGTGGCACAGATACGCAGTATTTT. This translates into CASSSTVGGTDTQYF.

J is TRBJ2-6 and V is TRBV19; D not certain. Trimming shortened V by 0 bases and J by 3 bases, and 6 bases separated the two germline ends. The CDR3 loop spans 15 amino acids. Germline CDR1 is LNHDA and CDR2 is SQIVND (reference sequence). CDR3 DNA sequence: TGTGCCAGTAGTATAGACTCGGGTGGGGCCAACGTCCTGACTTTC. As protein: CASSIDSGGANVLTF.

The chain employs TRBV6-5 and TRBJ1-1, with 9 bases matching TRBD1. The CDR3 consists of 14 residues. The V segment lost 2 bases and the J segment 11 bases; nucleotides outside the gene matches: 9. Germline V gene data show CDR1 as MNHEY and CDR2 as SVGAGI. CDR3 bases: TGTGCCAGCAGTTACCGAAACAGGGGGCGTGGGGCTTTCTTT. Its protein is CASSYRNRGRGAFF.

The chain recombines TRBV6-5 with TRBJ2-7, with no clear D. The germline V and J ends were trimmed by 0 bases and 6 bases, with 15 bases remaining between them. Per germline, CDR1 MNHEY and CDR2 SVGAGI. The CDR3 spans 15 residues. DNA of the CDR3: TGTGCCAGCAGTTACTCGCCACCCCCCTCGGGCGAGCAGTACTTC. The encoded protein is CASSYSPPPSGEQYF.

This chain links TRBV4-3 with TRBJ1-2; 8 bases are a match to TRBD1. V shed 0 bases and J 4 bases; nucleotides not matched to a gene: 10. Germline values: CDR1 LGHNA, CDR2 YSLEER. The CDR3 covers 17 residues. CDR3 protein: CASSQDGETGAFYGYTF. Here the CDR3 DNA reads TGCGCCAGCAGCCAAGATGGGGAGACAGGGGCCTTCTATGGCTACACCTTC.

This sequence joins TRBV19 and TRBJ1-5; D not resolved. With 4 bases removed from V and 4 bases from J, the gap between germline ends came to 17 bases. Per the germline V gene, CDR1 is LNHDA and CDR2 is SQIVND (reference sequence). The CDR3 spans 16 residues. The CDR3 loop is CASSKGQVPVNQPQHF. CDR3 DNA: TGTGCCAGTAGTAAAGGCCAGGTCCCTGTTAATCAGCCCCAGCATTTT.

The chain couples TRBV11-2 to TRBJ2-2; no firm D call. V shed 5 bases and J shed 7 bases, with 11 bases lying between them. From germline, CDR1 is SGHAT and CDR2 FQNNGV. CDR3 length equals 13 residues. CDR3 residues: CASSTSRSGELFF. CDR3 DNA: TGTGCCAGCAGCACGAGTAGGAGCGGGGAGCTGTTTTTT.

This chain joins TRBV5-4 and TRBJ1-2; D possibly corresponds to TRBD1 (6 bases). This CDR3 is 14 amino acids long. The V end was cut by 2 bases, the J end by 3 bases, with 11 bases between. Germline CDR1 SGHNT, CDR2 YYREEE (reference sequence). Here the CDR3 DNA reads TGTGCCAGCAGCTTCGGCAGGGGTGACTATGGCTACACCTTC. As protein: CASSFGRGDYGYTF.

The J gene is TRBJ1-4, the V gene TRBV3-1 (or the pseudogene TRBV3-2), with TRBD1 as a possible D gene (5 bases). The ends were cut back, 4 bases at V and 12 bases at J, with 15 bases in the middle. Germline V gene sequence: CDR1 LGHDT, CDR2 YNNKEL (reference sequence). This CDR3 is built from 13 residues. CDR3 coding DNA: TGTGCCAGCAGCCCTTCTTCAGGGTATGAACTGTTTTTT. It yields the protein CASSPSSGYELFF.

The J gene is TRBJ2-1, the V gene TRBV27; tentatively, D is TRBD1 (6 bases). The germline gives CDR1 MNHEY, CDR2 SMNVEV (reference sequence). V shed 5 bases and J shed 1 base, with 18 bases lying between them. The CDR3 is 17 residues long. The CDR3, as DNA: TGTGCCAGCAGTATAAGGGGACACGGTGTTTCCTACAATGAGCAGTTCTTC. Its translation is CASSIRGHGVSYNEQFF.

This clone has only one observation. This chain connects TRBV4-2 to TRBJ1-5; TRBD1 is a possible D gene (6 bases). The V gene lost 4 bases and the J gene lost 7 bases, with 23 bases spanning the gap. The CDR3 runs 17 residues. Germline V lookup: CDR1 LGHNA, CDR2 YNFKEQ. DNA of the CDR3: TGTGCCAGCAGCCCCGACCCCCTTGACAGGAACTACCAGCCCCAGCATTTT. Residues: CASSPDPLDRNYQPQHF.

V and J are TRBV5-4 and TRBJ2-7, with D perhaps matching TRBD1 (6 bases). This CDR3 has 15 amino acids. Trimming took off 4 bases at V and 3 bases at J, with 17 bases between the two ends. CDR1 SGHNT and CDR2 YYREEE come from the germline V gene (reference sequence). CDR3 sequence: CASSPVGTLNYEQYF. In nucleotides, the CDR3 is TGTGCCAGCAGCCCGGTCGGGACACTTAACTACGAGCAGTACTTC.

This clone was counted a single time. The CDR3 nucleotides read TGCGCCAGCAGTGATAGGGGGACAGATCCTGGAAACACCATATATTTT. Translating gives CASSDRGTDPGNTIYF. The V and J genes are TRBV10-1 and TRBJ1-3; 7 bases are a match to TRBD1. The junction had 7 bases not matched to a gene; V was cut back by 3 bases and J by 2 bases. CDR1 and CDR2 (germline): WNHNN, SYGVQD (reference sequence). The CDR3 loop spans 16 amino acids.

This clone was picked up one time. This chain connects TRBV7-2 to TRBJ1-5; 7 nucleotides match TRBD1. The CDR3 covers 18 residues. The trim removed 1 base at V and 2 bases at J, leaving 11 bases unmatched. CDR1 and CDR2 from the germline V gene are SGHTA and FQGNSA. CDR3: CASSLGGTVLYGNQPQHF. CDR3 nucleotide sequence: TGTGCCAGCAGCTTAGGGGGGACAGTGTTGTACGGCAATCAGCCCCAGCATTTT.

The chain is built from TRBV5-6 and TRBJ2-5, with 10 nucleotides matching TRBD1. Germline lookup yields CDR1 SGHDT and CDR2 YYEEEE. With V trimmed by 5 bases and J by 7 bases, 2 bases remained unmatched. The CDR3 loop spans 12 amino acids. The CDR3 spells CASRGTGATQYF. CDR3 DNA sequence: TGTGCCAGCAGAGGGACAGGGGCGACCCAGTACTTC.

This chain connects TRBV6-5 to TRBJ2-7, with 11 nucleotides matching TRBD1. The germline V gene has CDR1 MNHEY and CDR2 SVGAGI. After removal of 7 bases from V and 2 bases from J, the junction contained 7 bases not matched to a gene. This CDR3 spans 15 amino acids. CDR3 amino acids: CASTRGTGGTYEQYF. CDR3 DNA sequence: TGTGCCAGCACCCGAGGGACAGGGGGAACCTACGAGCAGTACTTC.

The chain combines TRBV15 with TRBJ2-7; 8 nucleotides line up with TRBD1. This CDR3 spans 15 amino acids. V was clipped by 2 bases and J by 5 bases; unmatched bases: 8. The germline V gene has CDR1 LNHNV and CDR2 YYDKDF (reference sequence). The CDR3 bases are TGTGCCACCAGCAGACAGACAGGGGATTTCGACGAGCAGTACTTC. Translating gives CATSRQTGDFDEQYF.

The genes are TRBV7-2 and TRBJ2-5; TRBD1 is a possible D gene (5 bases). V was cut by 1 base and J by 4 bases, with 10 bases left in between. CDR3 size: 14 residues. The germline V gene has CDR1 SGHTA and CDR2 FQGNSA. The chain's CDR3 is CASSLGGRAETQYF. The CDR3 nucleotides read TGTGCCAGCAGCTTAGGGGGCAGGGCAGAGACCCAGTACTTC. The full variable domain, with the rest looked up from reference TRBV7-2 and TRBJ2-5, is GAGVSQSPSNKVTEKGKDVELRCDPISGHTALYWYRQSLGQGLEFLIYFQGNSAPDKSGLPSDRFSAERTGGSVSTLTIQRTQQEDSAVYLCASSLGGRAETQYFGPGTRLLVL.

This rearrangement joins TRBV5-5 to TRBJ1-1; D uncertain. This CDR3 region has 13 residues. Germline CDR1 reads SGHKS; CDR2 reads YYEKEE (reference sequence). Between the trimmed V and J ends, which lost 0 bases and 4 bases, there was a span of 7 bases. DNA of the CDR3: TGTGCCAGCAGCTTGGGTGTCGGCACTGAAGCTTTCTTT. It encodes CASSLGVGTEAFF.

This clone was recorded a few times. The gene calls are TRBV6-5 and TRBJ1-1, with 9 bases that match TRBD1. Unmatched junction bases numbered 4, after V lost 4 bases and J lost 1 base. CDR3 length equals 15 residues. Germline V CDR1 and CDR2: MNHEY, SVGAGI. CDR3 sequence: CASSSQGQGNTEAFF. DNA of the CDR3: TGTGCCAGCAGTTCCCAGGGACAGGGGAACACTGAAGCTTTCTTT.

V is TRBV9 and J is TRBJ2-3; TRBD2 matches at 11 bases. Germline V lookup: CDR1 SGDLS, CDR2 YYNGEE. The CDR3 has 15 residues. With 7 bases clipped from V and 4 bases from J, the junction kept 8 bases outside the gene matches. The CDR3 sequence: CASVRGTSGPDTQYF. The CDR3 nucleotides are TGTGCCAGCGTAAGAGGGACTAGCGGACCAGATACGCAGTATTTT.

The chain recombines TRBV27 with TRBJ1-1, with 8 bases identical to TRBD1. This CDR3 is built from 14 residues. V lost 4 bases, J lost 2 bases, and 3 bases stayed unmatched. Germline CDR1 reads MNHEY; CDR2 reads SMNVEV (reference sequence). The chain's CDR3 is CASSSGQVNTEAFF. The CDR3 DNA reads as TGTGCCAGCAGTTCGGGACAGGTAAACACTGAAGCTTTCTTT.

The genes are TRBV6-5 and TRBJ1-2; D possibly corresponds to TRBD1 (6 bases). V was pared by 6 bases and J by 3 bases, with 17 bases between. The CDR3 is 15 amino acids. Germline loops: CDR1 MNHEY, CDR2 SVGAGI. This CDR3 reads CASRGQQPSDYGYTF. The CDR3 DNA is TGTGCCAGCAGGGGACAACAGCCCTCTGACTATGGCTACACCTTC.

This chain connects TRBV6-2 or TRBV6-3 to TRBJ2-7, with 10 bases identical to TRBD2. V was clipped by 5 bases and J by 7 bases; unmatched bases: 8. Germline-derived CDR1 and CDR2 are MNHEY and SVGEGT. The CDR3 is 14 residues long. The CDR3 here is CASSERGGRREQYF. The CDR3 DNA follows: TGTGCCAGCAGTGAGCGGGGGGGCCGGAGGGAGCAGTACTTC.